The present T cell receptor beta chain was sequenced within a study of blood T cell repertoires in COVID-19. Background on the study: The United States, Italy and Spain supplied acute and convalescent COVID-19 samples.

In the original workflow: Estimated nucleated cell counts came from reference gene primer amplification. Clones were sequenced by immunoSEQ multiplex PCR, and TCRdb holds only the in-frame ones, with some missing. V, J and clone size are those of that table, while D and trimming were read from the DNA. This sample has approximately 82,000 clones, with around 80% found just once. CDR3 length equals 16 residues. Trimming removed 4 bases from V and 0 bases from J; junction bases left unmatched: 7. Germline V gene sequence: CDR1 SGHKS, CDR2 YYEKEE (reference sequence). The TCR comes from a woman aged 70-85 years with acute or convalescent COVID-19. The chain employs TRBV5-5 and TRBJ1-3; 7 bases line up with TRBD1. Sequencing input: peripheral blood. The CDR3 nucleotides read TGTGCCAGCAGCGTACCGGGACAGCTCTCTGGAAACACCATATATTTT. Translated: CASSVPGQLSGNTIYF.